These 32 T cell receptor beta chains share one sample of origin, sequenced in a study of intratumoral heterogeneity in liver cancer. The data were produced by immunoSEQ multiplex PCR, yet TCRdb's version contains in-frame clones alone and is incomplete. Of 20,000 to 25,000 clones detected, approximately 70% appear once; the ten largest clones hold about 18%. The material was tumor-adjacent normal tissue, obtained before any cancer treatment. These receptors came from a woman in her sixties or seventies with hepatocellular carcinoma.

The chain couples TRBV20-1 to TRBJ2-7; a possible D gene is TRBD1 (5 bases). V dropped 6 bases and J dropped 0 bases, with 15 bases sitting between them. Germline V gene data show CDR1 as DFQATT and CDR2 as SNEGSKA (reference sequence). This CDR3 comprises 14 residues. CDR3 bases: TGCAGTGCAAGTGGGGCCGCAAGCTCCTACGAGCAGTACTTC. Encoded protein: CSASGAASSYEQYF.

This sequence joins TRBV5-1 and TRBJ2-3; 13 nucleotides agree with TRBD2. Germline CDR1 and CDR2: SGHRS and YFSETQ. Germline trimming cut 3 bases from V and 3 bases from J; bases unmatched to any gene: 1. The CDR3 runs 15 residues. The CDR3 loop reads CASSSGLAGTDTQYF. The DNA of the CDR3 is TGCGCCAGCAGCTCGGGACTAGCGGGAACAGATACGCAGTATTTT. The full variable domain, in which reference TRBV5-1 and TRBJ2-3 provide the parts outside the CDR3, is KAGVTQTPRYLIKTRGQQVTLSCSPISGHRSVSWYQQTPGQGLQFLFEYFSETQRNKGNFPGRFSGRQFSNSRSEMNVSTLELGDSALYLCASSSGLAGTDTQYFGPGTRLTVL.

The chain links TRBV5-6 to TRBJ2-3; the D is unclear. Germline CDR1 reads SGHDT; CDR2 reads YYEEEE. V was pared by 0 bases and J by 0 bases, with 8 bases between. CDR3 length: 15 residues. The CDR3 reads CASSLGTVSTDTQYF. The CDR3 DNA sequence: TGTGCCAGCAGCTTGGGGACCGTTAGCACAGATACGCAGTATTTT. The whole variable domain, remainder taken from reference TRBV5-6 and TRBJ2-3, is DAGVTQSPTHLIKTRGQQVTLRCSPKSGHDTVSWYQQALGQGPQFIFQYYEEEERQRGNFPDRFSGHQFPNYSSELNVNALLLGDSALYLCASSLGTVSTDTQYFGPGTRLTVL.

The chain employs TRBV4-1 and TRBJ2-7, with D perhaps TRBD2 (6 bases). CDR3 length: 14 amino acids. The germline CDR1 and CDR2 sequences are MGHRA and YSYEKL. The V and J ends lost 4 bases and 2 bases respectively, with 12 bases between them. The CDR3 DNA is TGCGCCAGCAGCCGACCTAGCGCTACCTACGAGCAGTACTTC. This translates into CASSRPSATYEQYF.

This clone was recorded once. V gene TRBV2 combines with J gene TRBJ2-5; TRBD2 aligns across 7 bases. With V trimmed by 4 bases and J by 4 bases, 3 bases remained unmatched. The CDR3 consists of 13 residues. From germline, CDR1 is SNHLY and CDR2 FYNNEI. As DNA, the CDR3 is TGTGCCAGCAGTGTTGGGGGGGGAGAGACCCAGTACTTC. Translation gives CASSVGGGETQYF.

This clone has only a few counts. The chain links TRBV27 to TRBJ2-3; D might be TRBD2 (5 bases). Looked up from germline, CDR1 is MNHEY and CDR2 is SMNVEV (reference sequence). Trimming pared 0 bases from V and 4 bases from J, leaving 11 bases between. The CDR3 totals 15 residues. In nucleotides, the CDR3 is TGTGCCAGCAGTTTATCGGAGAGGGTCGCAGATACGCAGTATTTT. As protein: CASSLSERVADTQYF.

This clone was observed a single time. The rearrangement joins TRBV20-1 to TRBJ1-1; D is perhaps TRBD1 (5 bases). The CDR3 contains 14 residues. Germline V gene lookup returns CDR1 DFQATT and CDR2 SNEGSKA (reference sequence). Trimming pared 3 bases from V and 1 base from J, leaving 12 bases between. The chain's CDR3 is CSASDIQGNTEAFF. Here the CDR3 DNA reads TGCAGTGCTAGTGATATTCAGGGGAACACTGAAGCTTTCTTT.

There are a few counts of this clone. J is TRBJ1-5 and V is TRBV29-1; D uncertain. V gave up 1 base and J gave up 6 bases, with 10 bases separating them. This CDR3 has 13 residues. Germline CDR1 and CDR2: SQVTM and ANQGSEA. CDR3 amino acids: CSVEVTPGQPQHF. DNA of the CDR3: TGCAGCGTTGAAGTGACGCCCGGTCAGCCCCAGCATTTT.

This chain connects TRBV6-5 to TRBJ1-2, with 8 positions matching TRBD1. V shed 8 bases, J shed 8 bases, and the junction held 13 bases outside the gene matches. The germline gives CDR1 MNHEY, CDR2 SVGAGI. CDR3 length equals 14 residues. The CDR3 bases are TGTGCCAGCGTGGAGACAGGGGAAGTAGGAGGCTACACCTTC. It encodes CASVETGEVGGYTF.

The chain uses TRBV6-5 and TRBJ1-1, with unresolved D. Germline CDR1 is MNHEY and CDR2 is SVGAGI. The CDR3 is 14 residues long. V shed 6 bases and J shed 0 bases, with 11 bases lying between them. The CDR3 DNA is TGTGCCAGCAGCGGGCTCACCATGAACACTGAAGCTTTCTTT. Translating it yields CASSGLTMNTEAFF.

This clone was seen a handful of times. The V and J genes are TRBV9 and TRBJ1-3; no reliable D call. CDR3 size: 15 residues. Germline lookup yields CDR1 SGDLS and CDR2 YYNGEE. V lost 0 bases and J 4 bases, leaving 11 bases between the germline ends. The CDR3 here is CASSVDTTPGNTIYF. As DNA, the CDR3 is TGTGCCAGCAGCGTAGACACTACCCCAGGAAACACCATATATTTT.

V is TRBV5-1 and J is TRBJ2-5; D is perhaps TRBD1 or TRBD2 (6 bases each). V shed 4 bases and J shed 4 bases, with 11 bases lying between them. The germline V gene has CDR1 SGHRS and CDR2 YFSETQ. The CDR3 contains 13 residues. In nucleotides, the CDR3 is TGCGCCAGCAGCCCAGGAGGGGGAGAGACCCAGTACTTC. Translation gives CASSPGGGETQYF.

The rearrangement uses TRBV5-6 and TRBJ1-5; D call uncertain. The CDR3 is 14 amino acids. Trimming pared 2 bases from V and 0 bases from J, leaving 6 bases between. Per the germline V gene, CDR1 is SGHDT and CDR2 is YYEEEE. For the CDR3, the DNA is TGTGCCAGCAGCTTCGCAGCTAGCAATCAGCCCCAGCATTTT. Encoded protein: CASSFAASNQPQHF.

In this sample, this clone turned up once. The chain employs TRBV27 and TRBJ1-1; D gene unclear. CDR1 MNHEY and CDR2 SMNVEV come from the germline V gene (reference sequence). This CDR3 region has 14 residues. V lost 5 bases to trimming and J lost 8 bases, with 18 bases between them. The CDR3 DNA reads as TGTGCCAGCAGTGTCGGACTACCCGGGTCCGAAGCTTTCTTT. It translates to CASSVGLPGSEAFF.

The genes are TRBV6-5 and TRBJ1-1; no firm D call. Per the germline V gene, CDR1 is MNHEY and CDR2 is SVGAGI. The V gene lost 0 bases and the J gene lost 5 bases, with 7 bases spanning the gap. The CDR3 is 13 residues long. CDR3 in amino acids: CASSYSMGTEAFF. DNA of the CDR3: TGTGCCAGCAGTTACTCGATGGGGACTGAAGCTTTCTTT.

J is TRBJ2-5 and V is TRBV19, with a tentative D call TRBD2 (6 bases). The CDR3 is 15 residues long. The ends were cut back, 7 bases at V and 5 bases at J, with 20 bases in the middle. Germline CDR1 reads LNHDA; CDR2 reads SQIVND (reference sequence). The CDR3 reads CASMERGTPRETQYF. Here the CDR3 DNA reads TGTGCCAGTATGGAGCGCGGGACTCCAAGGGAGACCCAGTACTTC.

This chain connects TRBV5-1 to TRBJ1-1, with 7 bases aligning to TRBD1. The trim removed 2 bases at V and 1 base at J, leaving 5 bases unmatched. From germline, CDR1 is SGHRS and CDR2 YFSETQ. This CDR3 contains 15 residues. As DNA, the CDR3 is TGCGCCAGCAGCTTCGACAGGGTAACGAACACTGAAGCTTTCTTT. Translating gives CASSFDRVTNTEAFF.

The rearrangement links TRBV24-1 to TRBJ2-1, with 9 bases matching TRBD2. The germline CDR1 and CDR2 sequences are KGHDR and SFDVKD. CDR3 size: 13 residues. V dropped 5 bases and J dropped 6; count of bases not matched to a gene: 1. CDR3 DNA: TGTGCCACCAGTGTAGCGGGAGTCAATGAGCAGTTCTTC. It is translated as CATSVAGVNEQFF.

The chain couples TRBV30 to TRBJ2-3; either TRBD1 or TRBD2 may fit D (6 bases each). The CDR3 has 14 residues. The V gene lost 0 bases and the J gene lost 6 bases, with 13 bases spanning the gap. Germline V lookup: CDR1 GTSNPN, CDR2 SVGIG (reference sequence). The CDR3 DNA reads TGTGCCTGGAGTGTAGGGGGGAGCGGGGATACGCAGTATTTT. Amino acid sequence: CAWSVGGSGDTQYF.

This clone was found a few times. The chain recombines TRBV6-6 with TRBJ1-2; D gene ambiguous. Germline V gives CDR1 MNHNY, CDR2 SVGAGI (reference sequence). This CDR3 spans 11 amino acids. Trimming pared 7 bases from V and 7 bases from J, leaving 10 bases between. The CDR3 sequence: CASTREGGYTF. CDR3 DNA sequence: TGTGCCAGCACAAGGGAGGGTGGCTACACCTTC.

This clone has only a few counts. In DNA form, the CDR3 reads TGTGCCAGCAGCTTTATTCGTCGGTATGGCTACACCTTC. Its protein product is CASSFIRRYGYTF. The gene calls are TRBV7-2 and TRBJ1-2; D gene unclear. Germline-derived CDR1 and CDR2 are SGHTA and FQGNSA. This CDR3 is built from 13 residues. With 3 bases removed from V and 5 bases from J, the gap between germline ends came to 10 bases.

The V gene is TRBV6-1, the J gene TRBJ2-7, with TRBD1 as a possible D gene (6 bases). The germline V gene has CDR1 MNHNS and CDR2 SASEGT. With 3 bases removed from V and 7 bases from J, the gap between germline ends came to 13 bases. CDR3 length: 13 amino acids. The CDR3 sequence is CASSDTGLGEQYF. As DNA, the CDR3 is TGTGCCAGCAGTGATACAGGGCTGGGGGAGCAGTACTTC.

This clone occurred a few times. The chain links TRBV4-2 to TRBJ2-2; no firm D call. Looked up from germline, CDR1 is LGHNA and CDR2 is YNFKEQ. V was trimmed by 0 bases and J by 1 base, leaving 6 bases between them. The CDR3 length is 15 residues. The CDR3 loop reads CASSQDGQNTGELFF. CDR3 DNA: TGTGCCAGCAGCCAAGACGGCCAGAACACCGGGGAGCTGTTTTTT.

The chain uses TRBV30 and TRBJ2-1; 7 bases align to TRBD2. In germline, CDR1 is GTSNPN, CDR2 SVGIG (reference sequence). The CDR3 extends over 13 amino acids. V was pared by 2 bases and J by 9 bases, with 7 bases of the junction left unmatched. The CDR3 DNA follows: TGTGCCTGGAGTCTAGCGGATTCGGGTGAGCAGTTCTTC. It yields the protein CAWSLADSGEQFF.

The chain employs TRBV5-1 and TRBJ1-1; D might be TRBD1 (6 bases). Trimming pared 1 base from V and 5 bases from J, leaving 12 bases between. The CDR3 length is 14 residues. Germline-derived CDR1 and CDR2 are SGHRS and YFSETQ. The CDR3 nucleotides are TGCGCCAGCAGCTTGCTGGACAGAGGAACTGAAGCTTTCTTT. Translating gives CASSLLDRGTEAFF.

The genes are TRBV27 and TRBJ2-1; 7 bases are shared with TRBD2. Germline trimming cut 6 bases from V and 1 base from J; bases unmatched to any gene: 6. The CDR3 runs to 15 residues. Germline CDR1 is MNHEY and CDR2 is SMNVEV (reference sequence). In nucleotides, the CDR3 is TGTGCCAGCAGCACTTTCGGGGGGTCCTACAATGAGCAGTTCTTC. Residues: CASSTFGGSYNEQFF.

The chain combines TRBV4-2 with TRBJ1-6; no reliable D call. Germline CDR1 reads LGHNA; CDR2 reads YNFKEQ. The CDR3 sequence is 17 residues long. V was cut by 0 bases and J by 5 bases, with 14 bases left in between. CDR3: CASSQDSGRGNNSPLHF. CDR3 nucleotides: TGTGCCAGCAGCCAAGATTCAGGCCGGGGTAATAATTCACCCCTCCACTTT.

The chain links TRBV30 to TRBJ1-6; 7 positions agree with TRBD1. The CDR3 sequence is 15 residues long. In germline, CDR1 is GTSNPN, CDR2 SVGIG (reference sequence). The V gene end was trimmed by 3 bases and the J gene end by 5 bases; junction bases not matched to a gene: 7. Here the CDR3 reads CAWRGGLTDNSPLHF. In DNA, the CDR3 is TGTGCCTGGAGAGGGGGCTTGACGGATAATTCACCCCTCCACTTT.

The V and J genes are TRBV28 and TRBJ2-4; the D gene is possibly TRBD2 (6 bases). Germline values: CDR1 MDHEN, CDR2 SYDVKM. This CDR3 is built from 15 residues. Trimming stripped 2 bases from V and 5 bases from J, with 13 bases between. In DNA form, the CDR3 reads TGTGCCAGCAGTTTAGTAGGGCGGGGCCAAAACATTCAGTACTTC. Residues: CASSLVGRGQNIQYF.

The V call is TRBV7-8, the J call TRBJ2-7, with 7 positions matching TRBD2. CDR1 SGHVS and CDR2 FQNEAQ come from the germline V gene. The CDR3 covers 14 residues. Trimming at V came to 5 bases and at J to 3 bases, leaving 7 bases not matched to a gene. DNA of the CDR3: TGTGCCAGCAGCGCGGGGAGGGGCTACTACGAGCAGTACTTC. Residues: CASSAGRGYYEQYF.

The genes are TRBV14 and TRBJ1-3; D gene uncertain. V lost 2 bases and J lost 0, with 11 bases in between. Germline-derived CDR1 and CDR2 are SGHDN and FVKESK. The CDR3 runs to 16 residues. The CDR3 region has the DNA TGTGCCAGCAGCCAATTCATGCCGGGCTCTGGAAACACCATATATTTT. Translation: CASSQFMPGSGNTIYF.

This clone occurred a few times. The J gene is TRBJ2-7, the V gene TRBV5-1, with D unresolved. The CDR3 loop spans 14 amino acids. Germline CDR1 SGHRS, CDR2 YFSETQ. Trimming cost V 3 bases and J 6 bases, with 16 bases left between them. For the CDR3, the DNA is TGCGCCAGCAGCTACTATGAGTTTACCGGCGAGCAGTACTTC. This gives the protein CASSYYEFTGEQYF.